One T cell receptor beta chain is described in this entry. This sample is part of a study of blood T cells in healthy people across ages. This CDR3 is built from 15 residues. Germline CDR1 SGHTA, CDR2 FQGNSA. Trimming left V 5 bases short and J 5 bases short, with 16 bases between. A second PCR of 7 to 11 cycles used a sample-barcoded 5' primer and a J-beta primer mix. TCRdb re-analysed the 5' RACE reads in MiXCR, keeping a single row per CDR3 protein. Of approximately 290,000 distinct CDR3 sequences listed, roughly 29% were seen once; the top ten hold approximately 28%. Source material: blood. The rearrangement uses TRBV7-2 and TRBJ2-1, with D perhaps matching TRBD2 (7 bases). The source is a woman aged 70 to 79 in good health. The CDR3 DNA is TGTGCCAGCAGCAGAAGCGGGACACCCAACAATGAGCAGTTCTTC. It specifies CASSRSGTPNNEQFF.